This T cell receptor (beta chain) was retrieved from a study of blood T cells in healthy people across ages (dated by TCRdb to the mid-2010s). About the full investigation: Template switching captured roughly one uniquely barcoded TCR beta cDNA molecule per two T cells in model experiments. The study measured age-related changes in TCR beta repertoire diversity using deep sequencing normalized with unique cDNA molecular identifiers. The donors were split into four age groups: young (average 16 years), middle-aged (roughly 39), aged (62) and long-lived (more than 80). Donors of different ages were randomly distributed across sequencing lanes to avoid experimental bias. For two donors (one aged 18 to 29 and one aged 80 or older), the study analyzed two additional independent replicas of 1 million unique cDNA reads from the same blood draw.

About this clonotype: Its antigen has not been determined. Within one base of it there is no much larger clone, and no base qualities were kept.

Systemically healthy Caucasian individuals from Russia, 35 to 40 in total and aged roughly 6 to 95 years, were included as donors. Ten milliliters of peripheral blood were drawn from each donor into EDTA-treated Vacutainer tubes. Ficoll-Paque density-gradient centrifugation was used to isolate PBMCs, with at least 7 million per sample. Trizol reagent was used to extract total RNA from PBMCs, with at least 5.5 micrograms per sample. For every donor, an aliquot of PBMCs went through flow cytometry to measure the percentages of naive CD45RAhigh/CD27high T cells. Study-level results and caveats: Because profiling used bulk unsorted PBMCs, naive and antigen-experienced compartments could not be compared conclusively. Donor CMV infection status was unknown, potentially confounding age-related changes in expanded clonotypes. Observed TCR beta diversity correlated strongly with the percentage of naive T cells measured by flow cytometry. The long-lived group showed more naive CD4+ T cells, fewer expanded clones and increased TCR diversity than the aged group, suggesting age selection. Estimates of total diversity from one million sequenced T cells were regarded as lower bounds and underestimates. Observed TCR beta diversity per million T cells fell roughly linearly with age, and a significant reduction was already apparent by age around 40.

The CDR3, from cysteine to phenylalanine, totals 13 residues. This entry keeps only the CDR3 DNA: 39 bases, framed from base 1. Looking up the germline V gene yields CDR1 LGHNA and CDR2 YSLEER. The library relied on 5' RACE. Sequencing was performed on an Illumina HiSeq 2500. A second PCR of roughly 7 to 12 cycles was run with a J-beta primer mix and a sample-barcoded 5' primer. A unique molecular identifier was introduced onto each TCR beta cDNA molecule by a template-switch 5' adaptor carrying 12 random nucleotides. At least 3 million CDR3-containing paired-end reads were obtained from each sample. First-strand cDNA was synthesized from all RNA with the Mint cDNA synthesis kit, primed by a TRBC-specific oligonucleotide. After uracil-DNA glycosylase treatment, a first 18-cycle PCR used universal primers M1SS and BC2_uni_R on all cDNA. Under the source paper's analysis protocol: Each sample was normalized by randomly selecting 1 million high-quality reads, each carrying a distinct molecular identifier. Reads with shared molecular identifiers were discarded instead of being binned into consensus sequences. MiTCR, set to a Q25 quality threshold and the strictest error-elimination algorithm, was used for CDR3 identification, clonotype clustering and error correction. A nonparametric unseen species model using Euler transformation provided a lower-bound estimate of total TCR beta diversity. TCRdb redid the processing of the public reads, applying fastp at Q25 and MiXCR, and retained in-frame beta chains. Rows with one shared CDR3 protein collapse into an entry with the most common genes and DNA. Clone size and V and J calls follow TCRdb, not the original study. This sample is represented by 730,000 or so distinct CDR3 sequences; approximately 40% of them were singletons. In total, the top ten clones hold 25% to 35% of the sample.

Sequenced input: blood. The TCR sequence derives from a man older than 75 in good health. The rearranged segments are TRBV4-3 and TRBJ2-4, and 7 bases in between align with TRBD1. The DNA end is more similar to TRBJ2-7, so the J call may be wrong. The nucleotides are TGCGCCAGCAGCCAGATGGACAGGCGCGAGCAGTACTTC. Its translation reads: CASSQMDRREQYF.